The T cell receptor beta chain under discussion was sequenced for a study of cytomegalovirus exposure and HLA in healthy donors. About the research overall: Prior work identified more than 90 million unique TCR beta sequences in approximately 180 million T cells.

About this clone itself: Its antigen remains unidentified.

The PCR contained 60 Vbeta and 13 Jbeta primers. Only in-frame clones appear in the TCRdb table, and some are missing; sequencing was by immunoSEQ multiplex PCR. The sample has approximately 220,000 clones, roughly 85% seen once. Germline values: CDR1 MNHNS, CDR2 SASEGT. The CDR3 extends over 14 amino acids. The junction had 2 bases not matched to a gene; V was cut back by 6 bases and J by 2 bases. Broader study findings: Among CMV-associated TCR beta chains, most appeared HLA-restricted in a later analysis. The study recorded about 150 TCR beta chains that were cytomegalovirus-associated.

Specimen: PBMCs. The sequence was collected from a man aged 18 to 30 in good health and CMV-seronegative. The V gene is TRBV6-1, the J gene TRBJ1-4, with 8 bases matching TRBD1. CDR3 amino acids: CASSRGQTNEKLFF. CDR3 sequence (DNA): TGTGCCAGCAGCAGGGGGCAGACTAATGAAAAACTGTTTTTT.